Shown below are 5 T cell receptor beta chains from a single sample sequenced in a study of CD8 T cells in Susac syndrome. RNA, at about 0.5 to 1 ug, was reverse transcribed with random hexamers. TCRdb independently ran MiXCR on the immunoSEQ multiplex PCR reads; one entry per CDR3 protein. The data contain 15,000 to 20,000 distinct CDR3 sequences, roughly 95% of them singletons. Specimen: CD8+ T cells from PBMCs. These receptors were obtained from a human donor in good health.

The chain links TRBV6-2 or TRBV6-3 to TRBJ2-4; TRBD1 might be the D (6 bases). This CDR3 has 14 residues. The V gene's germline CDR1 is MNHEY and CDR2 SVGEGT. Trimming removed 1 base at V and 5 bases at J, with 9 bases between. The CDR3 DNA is TGTGCCAGCAGTTACTTGGGACAACAAAACATTCAGTACTTC. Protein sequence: CASSYLGQQNIQYF.

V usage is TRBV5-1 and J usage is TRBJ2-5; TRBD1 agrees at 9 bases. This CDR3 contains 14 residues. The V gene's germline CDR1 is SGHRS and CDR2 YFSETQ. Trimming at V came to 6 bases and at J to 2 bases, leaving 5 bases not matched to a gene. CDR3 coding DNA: TGCGCCAGCACCTCGGGACAGGGACAAGAGACCCAGTACTTC. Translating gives CASTSGQGQETQYF.

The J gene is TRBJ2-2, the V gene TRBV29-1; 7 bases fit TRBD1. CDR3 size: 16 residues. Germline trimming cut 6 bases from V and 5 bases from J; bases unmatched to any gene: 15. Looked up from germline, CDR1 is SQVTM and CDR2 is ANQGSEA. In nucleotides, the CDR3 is TGCAGCGTGGAACAAAAGACAGGGAGTAAAACCGGGGAGCTGTTTTTT. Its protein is CSVEQKTGSKTGELFF.

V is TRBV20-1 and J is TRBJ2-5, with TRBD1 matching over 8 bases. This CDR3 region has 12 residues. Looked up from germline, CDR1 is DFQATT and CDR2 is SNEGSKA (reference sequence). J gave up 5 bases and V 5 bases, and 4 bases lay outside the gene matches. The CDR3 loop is CSAGQGWETQYF. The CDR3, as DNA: TGCAGTGCTGGACAGGGCTGGGAGACCCAGTACTTC.

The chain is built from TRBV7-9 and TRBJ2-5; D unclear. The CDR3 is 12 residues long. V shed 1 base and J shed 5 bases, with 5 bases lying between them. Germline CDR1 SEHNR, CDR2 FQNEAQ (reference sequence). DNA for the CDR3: TGTGCCAGCAGCTTAGGGGCCGAGACCCAGTACTTC. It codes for CASSLGAETQYF.